Detailed here is one TCR beta chain. The antigen is not known. CDR3 length equals 14 residues. Germline values: CDR1 ENHRY, CDR2 SYGVKD. V lost 11 bases, J lost 1 base, and 17 bases lay in between. PCR primers comprised 60 Vbeta and 13 Jbeta primers. Authors' data handling: Some 10 million of 75 million to 85 million unique TCR beta chains were shared, per a later count. The protocol was immunoSEQ multiplex PCR, while the TCRdb copy is restricted to in-frame clones and leaves out a portion. That table furnishes V, J and clone size, whereas the DNA furnished D and trimming. The sample has about 150,000 clones; over 60% are singletons. The data belong to a study of cytomegalovirus exposure and HLA in healthy donors. Study-level findings and limits: The study recorded about 160 TCR beta chains that were cytomegalovirus-associated. Data from an earlier analysis indicated that most TCR beta V segments were productive either about 90% or about 30% of the time.

The V gene is TRBV10-3, the J gene TRBJ1-1; D may be TRBD1 (5 bases). Sequencing was carried out using PBMCs. This TCR was recovered from a woman aged 40 to 50 in good health and CMV-seronegative. The CDR3 reads CAVQMEGRNTEAFF. The CDR3 DNA follows: TGTGCCGTCCAGATGGAGGGGAGGAACACTGAAGCTTTCTTT.